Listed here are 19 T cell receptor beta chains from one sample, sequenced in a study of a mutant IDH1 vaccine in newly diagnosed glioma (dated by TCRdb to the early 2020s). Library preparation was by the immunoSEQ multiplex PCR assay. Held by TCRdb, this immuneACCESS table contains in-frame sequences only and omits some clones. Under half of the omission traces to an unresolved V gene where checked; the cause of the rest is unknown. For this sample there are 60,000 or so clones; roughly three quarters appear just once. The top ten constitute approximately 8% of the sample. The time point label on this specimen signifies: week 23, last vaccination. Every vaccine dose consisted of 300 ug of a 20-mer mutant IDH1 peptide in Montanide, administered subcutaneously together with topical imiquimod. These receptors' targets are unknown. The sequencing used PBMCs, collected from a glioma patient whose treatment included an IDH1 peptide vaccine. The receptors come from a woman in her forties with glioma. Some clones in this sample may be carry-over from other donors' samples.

In DNA, the CDR3 is TGTGCCAGCAGCTCCCGCCCAAAGGAGACCCAGTACTTC. This translates into CASSSRPKETQYF. The chain employs TRBV5-6 and TRBJ2-5, with D unresolved. The length of the CDR3 is 13 residues. CDR1 SGHDT and CDR2 YYEEEE come from the germline V gene. Between the trimmed V and J ends, which lost 3 bases and 5 bases, there was a span of 11 bases.

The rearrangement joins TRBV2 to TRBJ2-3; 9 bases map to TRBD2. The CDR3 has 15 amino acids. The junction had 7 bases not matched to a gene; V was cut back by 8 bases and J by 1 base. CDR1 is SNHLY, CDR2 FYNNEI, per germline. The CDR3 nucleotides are TGTGCCAGCCTCAGGGCTAGCGGGGGCACAGATACGCAGTATTTT. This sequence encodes CASLRASGGTDTQYF.

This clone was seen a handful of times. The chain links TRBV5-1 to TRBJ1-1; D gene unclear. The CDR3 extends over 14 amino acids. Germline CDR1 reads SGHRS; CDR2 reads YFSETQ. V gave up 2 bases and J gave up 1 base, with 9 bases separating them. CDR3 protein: CASSFHPANTEAFF. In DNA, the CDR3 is TGCGCCAGCAGCTTTCACCCCGCGAACACTGAAGCTTTCTTT.

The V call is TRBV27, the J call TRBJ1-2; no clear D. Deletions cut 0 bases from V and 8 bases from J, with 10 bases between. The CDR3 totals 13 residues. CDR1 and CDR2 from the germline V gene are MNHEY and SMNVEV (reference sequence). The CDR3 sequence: CASSLSGYGGYTF. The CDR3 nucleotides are TGTGCCAGCAGTTTATCGGGCTACGGGGGCTACACCTTC.

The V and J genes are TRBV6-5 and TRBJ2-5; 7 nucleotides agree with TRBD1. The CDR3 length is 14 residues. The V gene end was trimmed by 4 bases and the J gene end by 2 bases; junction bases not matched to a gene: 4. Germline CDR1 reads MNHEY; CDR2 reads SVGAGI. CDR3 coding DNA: TGTGCCAGCAGTTCAGGGGGAACTCAAGAGACCCAGTACTTC. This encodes CASSSGGTQETQYF.

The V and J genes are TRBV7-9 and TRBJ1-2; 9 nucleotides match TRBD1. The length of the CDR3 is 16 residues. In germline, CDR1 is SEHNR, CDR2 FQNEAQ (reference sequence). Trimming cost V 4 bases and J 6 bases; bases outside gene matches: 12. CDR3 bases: TGTGCCAGCAGCTACGGGCGGGGGGACAGGGAACATGGCTACACCTTC. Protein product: CASSYGRGDREHGYTF.

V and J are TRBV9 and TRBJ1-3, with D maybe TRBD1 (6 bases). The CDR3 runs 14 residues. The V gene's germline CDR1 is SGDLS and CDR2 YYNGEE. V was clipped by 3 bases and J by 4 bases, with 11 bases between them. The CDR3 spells CASSGGGPGNTIYF. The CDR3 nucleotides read TGTGCCAGCAGCGGAGGGGGGCCAGGAAACACCATATATTTT.

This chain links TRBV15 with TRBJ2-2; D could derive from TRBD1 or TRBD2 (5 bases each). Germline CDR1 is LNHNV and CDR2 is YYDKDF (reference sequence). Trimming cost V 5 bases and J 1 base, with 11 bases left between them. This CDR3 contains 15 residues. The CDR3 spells CATSFRDGNTGELFF. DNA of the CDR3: TGTGCCACCAGCTTCAGGGACGGGAACACCGGGGAGCTGTTTTTT.

The CDR3 DNA sequence: TGTGCCAGCAGCCCCTCGGGGGGCGAGCAGTACTTC. Protein sequence: CASSPSGGEQYF. This chain joins TRBV28 and TRBJ2-7; 7 nucleotides match TRBD2. Trimming cost V 6 bases and J 6 bases; bases outside gene matches: 5. The length of the CDR3 is 12 residues. CDR1 and CDR2 from the germline V gene are MDHEN and SYDVKM.

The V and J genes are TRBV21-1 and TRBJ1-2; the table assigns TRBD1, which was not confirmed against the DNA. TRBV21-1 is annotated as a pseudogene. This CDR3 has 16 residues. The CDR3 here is CASSSRQDRSNYGYTF. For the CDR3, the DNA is TGTGCCAGCAGCAGTCGACAGGACAGGAGTAACTATGGCTACACCTTC.

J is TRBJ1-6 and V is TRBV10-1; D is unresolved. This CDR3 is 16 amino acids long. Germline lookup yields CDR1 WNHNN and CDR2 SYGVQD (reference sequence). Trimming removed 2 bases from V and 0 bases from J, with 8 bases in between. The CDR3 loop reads CASSEPASSYNSPLHF. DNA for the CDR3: TGCGCCAGCAGTGAGCCGGCAAGCTCCTATAATTCACCCCTCCACTTT.

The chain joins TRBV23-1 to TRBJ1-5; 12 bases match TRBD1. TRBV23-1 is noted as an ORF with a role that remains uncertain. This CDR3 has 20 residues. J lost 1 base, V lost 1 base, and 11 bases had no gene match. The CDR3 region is CASSQYRDRGRWGSNQPQHF. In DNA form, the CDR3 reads TGCGCCAGCAGTCAATACCGGGACAGGGGGCGCTGGGGGAGCAATCAGCCCCAGCATTTT.

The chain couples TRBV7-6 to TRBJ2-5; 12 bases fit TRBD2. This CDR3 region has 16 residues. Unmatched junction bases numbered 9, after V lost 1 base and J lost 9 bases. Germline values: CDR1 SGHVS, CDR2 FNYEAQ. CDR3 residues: CASSLDPASGGVPQYF. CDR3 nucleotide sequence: TGTGCCAGCAGCTTAGACCCTGCTAGCGGGGGGGTCCCCCAGTACTTC.

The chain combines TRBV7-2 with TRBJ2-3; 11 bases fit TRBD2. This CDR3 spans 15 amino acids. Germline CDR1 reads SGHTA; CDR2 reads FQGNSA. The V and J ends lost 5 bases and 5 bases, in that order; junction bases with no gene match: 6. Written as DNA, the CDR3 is TGTGCCAGCAGCGTTAGCGGGGGGGCTGAAGATACGCAGTATTTT. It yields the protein CASSVSGGAEDTQYF.

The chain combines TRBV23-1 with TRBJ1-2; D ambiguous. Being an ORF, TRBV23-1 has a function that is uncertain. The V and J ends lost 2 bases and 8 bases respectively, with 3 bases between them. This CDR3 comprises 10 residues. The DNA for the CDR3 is TGCGCCAGCAGTCAAACCGGCTACACCTTC. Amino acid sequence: CASSQTGYTF.

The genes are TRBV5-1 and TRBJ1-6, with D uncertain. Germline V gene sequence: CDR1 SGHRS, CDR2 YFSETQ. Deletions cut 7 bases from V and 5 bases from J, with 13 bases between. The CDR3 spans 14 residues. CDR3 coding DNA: TGCGCCAGCTGCAGCCTCACGGATAATTCACCCCTCCACTTT. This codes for CASCSLTDNSPLHF. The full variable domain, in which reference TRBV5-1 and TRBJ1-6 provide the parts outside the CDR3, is KAGVTQTPRYLIKTRGQQVTLSCSPISGHRSVSWYQQTPGQGLQFLFEYFSETQRNKGNFPGRFSGRQFSNSRSEMNVSTLELGDSALYLCASCSLTDNSPLHFGNGTRLTVT.

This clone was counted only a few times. CDR3 sequence: CASSLIYGYTF. The CDR3, as DNA: TGTGCCAGCAGCCTTATCTATGGCTACACCTTC. This rearrangement joins TRBV25-1 to TRBJ1-2; D gene unclear. Germline assignment: CDR1 MGHDK and CDR2 SYGVNS. This CDR3 has 11 residues. V was shortened by 6 bases and J by 4 bases, with 6 bases between the two germline ends.

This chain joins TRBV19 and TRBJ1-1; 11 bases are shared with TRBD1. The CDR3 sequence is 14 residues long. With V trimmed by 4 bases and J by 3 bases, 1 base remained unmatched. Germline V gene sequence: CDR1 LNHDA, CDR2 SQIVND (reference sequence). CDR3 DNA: TGTGCCAGTAGTAGGGGACAGGGGGACACTGAAGCTTTCTTT. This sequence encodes CASSRGQGDTEAFF.

The CDR3 spells CASSQDLTGRYGYTF. DNA of the CDR3: TGCGCCAGCAGCCAAGATTTAACAGGGCGCTATGGCTACACCTTC. The chain carries TRBV4-1 and TRBJ1-2, with D possibly being TRBD1 (6 bases). In germline, CDR1 is MGHRA, CDR2 YSYEKL. There are 15 residues in the CDR3. V lost 0 bases and J lost 4, with 12 bases in between.